This record looks at one T cell receptor (beta chain) sequence and its context. Antigen: not known. This entry comes from a study of CD8+CD57+ T cells in acquired aplastic anemia. Study-level information: Each DNA sample taken from sorted CD4+ and CD8+ cells came to approximately 3 ug on average. CD4+ cells from healthy donors averaged about 9.8 million reads.

CDR3 and TCR beta VDJ profiling relied on genomic DNA as the template. TCRdb re-derived calls from the reads in MiXCR, one entry per CDR3 protein. The sample records some 200,000 distinct CDR3 sequences, over 55% being singletons. Regarding the study as a whole: Patients and controls shared just under 30 CD8+ CDR3 sequences, highly expressed in patients. Patients versus controls showed no significant CD8+ Simpson's diversity difference.

The sequence derives from a human donor in good health. The specimen was sorted CD4+, CD8+, or CD8+CD57+ T cells (not recorded which) from PBMCs.

CDR3 residues: CSPVLQNTQYF. DNA of the CDR3: TGCAGCCCCGTTCTTCAGAATACGCAGTATTTT. J is TRBJ2-3 and V is TRBV29-1; D call uncertain. Germline values: CDR1 SQVTM, CDR2 ANQGSEA. V was shortened by 8 bases and J by 7 bases, with 13 bases between the two germline ends. This CDR3 comprises 11 residues.